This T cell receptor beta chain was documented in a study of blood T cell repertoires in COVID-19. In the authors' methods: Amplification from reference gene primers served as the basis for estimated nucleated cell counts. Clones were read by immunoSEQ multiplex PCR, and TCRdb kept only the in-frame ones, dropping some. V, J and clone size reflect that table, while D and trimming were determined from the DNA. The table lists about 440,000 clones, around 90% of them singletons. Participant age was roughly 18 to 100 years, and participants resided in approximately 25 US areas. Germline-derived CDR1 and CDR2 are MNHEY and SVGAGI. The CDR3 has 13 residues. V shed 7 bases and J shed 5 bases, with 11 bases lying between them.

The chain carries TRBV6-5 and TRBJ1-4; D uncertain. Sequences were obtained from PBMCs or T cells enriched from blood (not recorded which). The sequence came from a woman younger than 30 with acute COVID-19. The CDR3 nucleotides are TGTGCCAGCATTCATCCAGTAAATGAAAAACTGTTTTTT. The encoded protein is CASIHPVNEKLFF.